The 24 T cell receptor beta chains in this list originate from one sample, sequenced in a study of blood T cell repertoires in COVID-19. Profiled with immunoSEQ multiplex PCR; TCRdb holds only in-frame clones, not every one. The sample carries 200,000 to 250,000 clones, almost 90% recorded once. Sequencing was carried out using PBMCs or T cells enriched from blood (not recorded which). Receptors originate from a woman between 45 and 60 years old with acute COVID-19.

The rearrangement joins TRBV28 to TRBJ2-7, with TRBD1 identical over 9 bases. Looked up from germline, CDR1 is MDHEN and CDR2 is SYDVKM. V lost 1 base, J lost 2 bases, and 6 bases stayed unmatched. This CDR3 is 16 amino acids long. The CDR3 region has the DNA TGTGCCAGCAGTTTATTGGGACAGGGCCGAACCTACGAGCAGTACTTC. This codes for CASSLLGQGRTYEQYF.

CDR3 region: CASSNRVSMNTEAFF. DNA of the CDR3: TGTGCCAGTAGCAACAGGGTGAGCATGAACACTGAAGCTTTCTTT. This rearrangement joins TRBV19 to TRBJ1-1; a weak D match, TRBD1 (6 bases). Deletions cut 6 bases from V and 0 bases from J, with 14 bases between. CDR1 is LNHDA, CDR2 SQIVND, per germline (reference sequence). The CDR3 extends over 15 amino acids.

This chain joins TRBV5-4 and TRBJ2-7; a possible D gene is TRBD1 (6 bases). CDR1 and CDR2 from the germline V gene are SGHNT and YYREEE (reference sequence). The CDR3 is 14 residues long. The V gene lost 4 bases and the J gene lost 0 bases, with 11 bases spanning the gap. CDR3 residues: CASSRWDNSYEQYF. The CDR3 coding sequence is TGTGCCAGCAGCCGTTGGGACAACTCCTACGAGCAGTACTTC.

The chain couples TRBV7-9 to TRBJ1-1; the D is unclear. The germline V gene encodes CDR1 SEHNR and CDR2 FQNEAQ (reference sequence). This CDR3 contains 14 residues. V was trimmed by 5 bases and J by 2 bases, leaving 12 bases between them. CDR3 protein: CASSPHPRNTEAFF. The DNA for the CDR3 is TGTGCCAGCAGCCCTCACCCCAGAAACACTGAAGCTTTCTTT. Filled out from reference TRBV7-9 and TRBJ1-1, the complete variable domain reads DTGVSQNPRHKITKRGQNVTFRCDPISEHNRLYWYRQTLGQGPEFLTYFQNEAQLEKSRLLSDRFSAERPKGSFSTLEIQRTEQGDSAMYLCASSPHPRNTEAFFGQGTRLTVV.

The CDR3 region is CASSADRAHGYTF. CDR3 in DNA: TGTGCCAGCTCAGCAGACAGGGCCCATGGCTACACCTTC. The chain recombines TRBV18 with TRBJ1-2; 7 nucleotides align to TRBD1. Looked up from germline, CDR1 is KGHSH and CDR2 is LQKENI. The CDR3 loop spans 13 amino acids. V lost 5 bases, J lost 6 bases, and 6 bases stayed unmatched.

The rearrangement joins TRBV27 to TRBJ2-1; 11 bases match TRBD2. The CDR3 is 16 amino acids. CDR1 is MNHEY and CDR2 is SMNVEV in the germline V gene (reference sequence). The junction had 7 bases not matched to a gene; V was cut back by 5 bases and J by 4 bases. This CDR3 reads CASSRKTSGVYNEQFF. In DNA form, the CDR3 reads TGTGCCAGCAGTCGCAAGACTAGCGGGGTGTACAATGAGCAGTTCTTC.

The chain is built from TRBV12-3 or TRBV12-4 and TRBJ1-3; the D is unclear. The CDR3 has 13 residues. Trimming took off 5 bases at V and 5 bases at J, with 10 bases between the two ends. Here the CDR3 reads CASSPPRRNTIYF. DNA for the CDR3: TGTGCCAGCAGTCCCCCCCGTCGAAACACCATATATTTT.

CDR3 sequence reads: CASSSGLAVVYEQYF. The CDR3 DNA follows: TGTGCCAGCAGCTCGGGACTAGCGGTTGTCTACGAGCAGTACTTC. This chain links TRBV5-4 with TRBJ2-7; 11 nucleotides agree with TRBD2. The CDR3 length is 15 residues. J lost 3 bases, V lost 3 bases, and 5 bases had no gene match. Per the germline V gene, CDR1 is SGHNT and CDR2 is YYREEE (reference sequence). Variable domain in full (rest from reference TRBV5-4 and TRBJ2-7): ETGVTQSPTHLIKTRGQQVTLRCSSQSGHNTVSWYQQALGQGPQFIFQYYREEENGRGNFPPRFSGLQFPNYSSELNVNALELDDSALYLCASSSGLAVVYEQYFGPGTRLTVT.

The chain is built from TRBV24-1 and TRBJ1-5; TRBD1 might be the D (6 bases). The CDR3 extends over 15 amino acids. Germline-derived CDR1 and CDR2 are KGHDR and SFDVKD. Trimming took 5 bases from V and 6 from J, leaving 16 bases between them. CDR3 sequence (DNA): TGTGCCACCAGTGGTGGAGGTGGGGGCCGTCAGCCCCAGCATTTT. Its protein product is CATSGGGGGRQPQHF.

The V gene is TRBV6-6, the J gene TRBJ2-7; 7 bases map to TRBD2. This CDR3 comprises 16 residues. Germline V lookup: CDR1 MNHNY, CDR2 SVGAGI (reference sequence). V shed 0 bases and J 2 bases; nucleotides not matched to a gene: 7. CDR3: CASSYSGQGGAYEQYF. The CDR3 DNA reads TGTGCCAGCAGTTACTCGGGGCAGGGAGGGGCCTACGAGCAGTACTTC.

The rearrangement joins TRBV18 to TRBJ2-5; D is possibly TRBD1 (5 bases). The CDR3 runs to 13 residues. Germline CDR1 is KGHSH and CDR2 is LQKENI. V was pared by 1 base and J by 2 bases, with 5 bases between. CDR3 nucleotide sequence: TGTGCCAGCTCACCACAGGGGCAAGAGACCCAGTACTTC. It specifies CASSPQGQETQYF. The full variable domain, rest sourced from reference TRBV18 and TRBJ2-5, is NAGVMQNPRHLVRRRGQEARLRCSPMKGHSHVYWYRQLPEEGLKFMVYLQKENIIDESGMPKERFSAEFPKEGPSILRIQQVVRGDSAAYFCASSPQGQETQYFGPGTRLLVL.

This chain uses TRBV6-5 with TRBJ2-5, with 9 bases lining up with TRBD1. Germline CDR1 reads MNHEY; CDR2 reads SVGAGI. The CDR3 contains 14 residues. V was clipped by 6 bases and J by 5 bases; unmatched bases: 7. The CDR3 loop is CASRDTGGAETQYF. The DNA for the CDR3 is TGTGCCAGCAGGGATACAGGGGGCGCCGAGACCCAGTACTTC.

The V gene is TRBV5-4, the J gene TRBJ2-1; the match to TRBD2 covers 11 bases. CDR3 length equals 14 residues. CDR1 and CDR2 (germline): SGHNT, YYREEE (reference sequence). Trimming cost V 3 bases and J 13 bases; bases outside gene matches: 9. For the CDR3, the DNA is TGTGCCAGCAGCTCCCATACTAGCGGGAGCTCTCAGTTCTTC. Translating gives CASSSHTSGSSQFF.

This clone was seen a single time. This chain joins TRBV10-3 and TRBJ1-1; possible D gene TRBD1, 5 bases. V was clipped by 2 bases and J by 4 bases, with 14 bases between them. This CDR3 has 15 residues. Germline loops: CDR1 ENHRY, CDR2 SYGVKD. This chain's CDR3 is CAISELAGRSTEAFF. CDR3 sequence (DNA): TGTGCCATCAGTGAGCTGGCAGGGCGGAGCACTGAAGCTTTCTTT.

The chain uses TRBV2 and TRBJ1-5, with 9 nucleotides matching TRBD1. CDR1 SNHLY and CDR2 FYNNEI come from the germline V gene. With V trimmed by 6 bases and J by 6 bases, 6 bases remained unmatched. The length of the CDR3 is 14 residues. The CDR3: CASREQGAGQPQHF. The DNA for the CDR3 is TGTGCCAGCAGAGAACAGGGGGCGGGTCAGCCCCAGCATTTT.

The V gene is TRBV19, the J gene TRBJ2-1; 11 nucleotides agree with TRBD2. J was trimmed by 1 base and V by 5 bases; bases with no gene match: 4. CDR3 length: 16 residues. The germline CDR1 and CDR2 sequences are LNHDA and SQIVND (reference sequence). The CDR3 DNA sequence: TGTGCCAGTAGTTTAACTAGCGGGGGATCCTACAATGAGCAGTTCTTC. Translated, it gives CASSLTSGGSYNEQFF.

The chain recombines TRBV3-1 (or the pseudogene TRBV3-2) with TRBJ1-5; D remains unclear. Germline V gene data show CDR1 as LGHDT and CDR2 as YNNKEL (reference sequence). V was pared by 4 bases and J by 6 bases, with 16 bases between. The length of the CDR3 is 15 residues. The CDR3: CASSPGGQISQPQHF. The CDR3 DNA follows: TGTGCCAGCAGCCCTGGCGGGCAAATTAGTCAGCCCCAGCATTTT.

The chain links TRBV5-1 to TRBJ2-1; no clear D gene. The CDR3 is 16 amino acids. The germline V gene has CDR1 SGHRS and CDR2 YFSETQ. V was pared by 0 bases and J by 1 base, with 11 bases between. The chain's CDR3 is CASSLDFSLSYNEQFF. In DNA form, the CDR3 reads TGCGCCAGCAGCTTGGATTTTAGCTTATCCTACAATGAGCAGTTCTTC.

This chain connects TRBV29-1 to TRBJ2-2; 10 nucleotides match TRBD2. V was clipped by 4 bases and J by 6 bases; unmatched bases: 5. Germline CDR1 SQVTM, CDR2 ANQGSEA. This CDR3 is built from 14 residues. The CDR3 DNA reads TGCAGCGTTGTTCTAGCGGGAGTGCCCGGGGAGCTGTTTTTT. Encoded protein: CSVVLAGVPGELFF.

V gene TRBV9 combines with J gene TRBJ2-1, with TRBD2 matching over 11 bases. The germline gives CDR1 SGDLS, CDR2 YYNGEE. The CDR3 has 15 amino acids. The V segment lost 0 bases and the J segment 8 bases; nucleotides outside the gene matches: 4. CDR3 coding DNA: TGTGCCAGCAGCGTAGTGACTAGCGGGAAATATGAGCAGTTCTTC. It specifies CASSVVTSGKYEQFF.

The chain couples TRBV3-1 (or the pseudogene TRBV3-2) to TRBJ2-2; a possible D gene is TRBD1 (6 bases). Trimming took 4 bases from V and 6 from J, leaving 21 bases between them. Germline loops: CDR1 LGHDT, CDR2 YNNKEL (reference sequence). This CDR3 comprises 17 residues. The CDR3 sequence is CASSPAGVWAKAGELFF. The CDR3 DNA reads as TGTGCCAGCAGCCCTGCAGGGGTCTGGGCAAAGGCCGGGGAGCTGTTTTTT.

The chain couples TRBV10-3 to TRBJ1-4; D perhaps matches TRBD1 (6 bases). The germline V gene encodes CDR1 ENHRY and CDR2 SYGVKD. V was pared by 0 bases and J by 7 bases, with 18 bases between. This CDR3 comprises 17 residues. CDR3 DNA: TGTGCCATCAGTGAGTCAATCGGCAGGGGTTCGGCTGAAAAACTGTTTTTT. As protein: CAISESIGRGSAEKLFF.

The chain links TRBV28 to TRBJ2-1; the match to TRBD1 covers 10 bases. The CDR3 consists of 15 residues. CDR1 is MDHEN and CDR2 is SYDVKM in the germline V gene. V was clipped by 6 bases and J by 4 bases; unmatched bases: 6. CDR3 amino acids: CASRRQGARYNEQFF. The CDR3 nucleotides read TGTGCCAGCAGACGACAGGGGGCGCGGTACAATGAGCAGTTCTTC. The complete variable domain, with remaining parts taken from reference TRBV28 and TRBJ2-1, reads DVKVTQSSRYLVKRTGEKVFLECVQDMDHENMFWYRQDPGLGLRLIYFSYDVKMKEKGDIPEGYSVSREKKERFSLILESASTNQTSMYLCASRRQGARYNEQFFGPGTRLTVL.

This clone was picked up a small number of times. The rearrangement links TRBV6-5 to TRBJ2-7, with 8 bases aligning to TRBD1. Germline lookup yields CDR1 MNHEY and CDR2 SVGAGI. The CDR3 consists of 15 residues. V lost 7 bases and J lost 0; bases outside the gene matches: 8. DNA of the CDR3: TGTGCCAGCACCGGAGGGACAGGCCGCTCCTACGAGCAGTACTTC. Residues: CASTGGTGRSYEQYF.